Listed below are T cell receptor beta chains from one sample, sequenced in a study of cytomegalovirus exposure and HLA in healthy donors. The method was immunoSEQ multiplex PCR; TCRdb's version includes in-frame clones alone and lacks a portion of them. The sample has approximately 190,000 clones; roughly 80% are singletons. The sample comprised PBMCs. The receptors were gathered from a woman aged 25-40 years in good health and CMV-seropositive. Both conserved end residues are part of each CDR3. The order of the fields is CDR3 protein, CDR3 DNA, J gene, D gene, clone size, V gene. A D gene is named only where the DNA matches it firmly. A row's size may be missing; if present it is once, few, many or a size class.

cdr3_aa: CASSEIGTGSQYGYTF
cdr3_nt: TGTGCCAGCAGTGAAATAGGAACAGGTTCTCAGTATGGCTACACCTTC
j_call: TRBJ1-2
d_call: -
clone_size: -
v_call: TRBV6-1

cdr3_aa: CASSPTLVPDTQYF
cdr3_nt: TGTGCCAGCAGCCCGACACTAGTGCCAGATACGCAGTATTTT
j_call: TRBJ2-3
d_call: -
clone_size: -
v_call: TRBV5-8

cdr3_aa: CASSQDRWQGETQYF
cdr3_nt: TGCGCCAGCAGCCAAGATCGTTGGCAGGGCGAGACCCAGTACTTC
j_call: TRBJ2-5
d_call: -
clone_size: once
v_call: TRBV4-1

cdr3_aa: CASSYAGVDTGELFF
cdr3_nt: TGTGCCAGCAGCTACGCGGGGGTGGACACCGGGGAGCTGTTTTTT
j_call: TRBJ2-2
d_call: TRBD2
clone_size: -
v_call: TRBV2

cdr3_aa: CASSLVGGGGQETQYF
cdr3_nt: TGCGCCAGCAGCTTGGTAGGGGGCGGTGGACAAGAGACCCAGTACTTC
j_call: TRBJ2-5
d_call: TRBD1
clone_size: -
v_call: TRBV5-1

cdr3_aa: CASSSRQAGGPTYEQYF
cdr3_nt: TGTGCCAGCAGCTCTCGTCAAGCGGGAGGGCCAACGTACGAGCAGTACTTC
j_call: TRBJ2-7
d_call: TRBD2
clone_size: -
v_call: TRBV13

cdr3_aa: CASSYGGSLDTGELFF
cdr3_nt: TGTGCCAGCAGTTACGGGGGCTCTCTGGACACCGGGGAGCTGTTTTTT
j_call: TRBJ2-2
d_call: -
clone_size: -
v_call: TRBV6-5

cdr3_aa: CASTPRDQGFLVGGYTF
cdr3_nt: TGTGCCAGCACCCCAAGGGATCAGGGGTTCCTTGTGGGTGGCTACACCTTC
j_call: TRBJ1-2
d_call: -
clone_size: -
v_call: TRBV5-4

cdr3_aa: CASTSSGVLQYF
cdr3_nt: TGTGCCAGCACCTCCAGCGGGGTGCTGCAGTATTTT
j_call: TRBJ2-3
d_call: TRBD2
clone_size: -
v_call: TRBV2

cdr3_aa: CASSAGTGKYMNTEAFF
cdr3_nt: TGTGCCAGCAGTGCCGGGACAGGGAAATATATGAACACTGAAGCTTTCTTT
j_call: TRBJ1-1
d_call: TRBD1
clone_size: -
v_call: TRBV28

cdr3_aa: CASSLSTLPETQYF
cdr3_nt: TGTGCCAGCAGCCTCTCGACACTCCCGGAGACCCAGTACTTC
j_call: TRBJ2-5
d_call: -
clone_size: -
v_call: TRBV6-5

cdr3_aa: CASTGRASDRNEQFF
cdr3_nt: TGTGCCAGCACAGGTCGGGCTAGCGATAGGAATGAGCAGTTCTTC
j_call: TRBJ2-1
d_call: -
clone_size: -
v_call: TRBV5-4

cdr3_aa: CASSITGGSGNTIYF
cdr3_nt: TGTGCCAGCAGCATTACAGGGGGCTCTGGAAACACCATATATTTT
j_call: TRBJ1-3
d_call: TRBD1
clone_size: -
v_call: TRBV28

cdr3_aa: CASARMSSTDTQYF
cdr3_nt: TGTGCCTCTGCGAGGATGAGCTCTACAGATACGCAGTATTTT
j_call: TRBJ2-3
d_call: -
clone_size: few
v_call: TRBV2

cdr3_aa: CASSSTAGTGIYAGYTF
cdr3_nt: TGCGCCAGCAGCTCCACTGCCGGGACAGGGATATATGCTGGCTACACCTTC
j_call: TRBJ1-2
d_call: TRBD1
clone_size: -
v_call: TRBV5-1

cdr3_aa: CASSPRDSNSNQPQHF
cdr3_nt: TGTGCCAGCAGTCCGAGGGACAGTAATAGCAATCAGCCCCAGCATTTT
j_call: TRBJ1-5
d_call: TRBD1
clone_size: -
v_call: TRBV28

cdr3_aa: CASSLAGGQDEQFF
cdr3_nt: TGTGCCAGCAGTCTAGCGGGGGGGCAGGATGAGCAGTTCTTC
j_call: TRBJ2-1
d_call: TRBD2
clone_size: -
v_call: TRBV6-5

cdr3_aa: CASKQQGSEAFF
cdr3_nt: TGTGCCAGCAAACAACAGGGTAGTGAAGCTTTCTTT
j_call: TRBJ1-1
d_call: -
clone_size: -
v_call: TRBV6-6

cdr3_aa: CASSLQDRDEQYF
cdr3_nt: TGTGCCAGCAGCTTACAGGACAGAGACGAGCAGTACTTC
j_call: TRBJ2-7
d_call: -
clone_size: -
v_call: TRBV5-4

cdr3_aa: CASSLLFQPQHF
cdr3_nt: TGTGCCAGCAGCCTTTTATTTCAGCCCCAGCATTTT
j_call: TRBJ1-5
d_call: -
clone_size: -
v_call: TRBV28

cdr3_aa: CASSYDGTANTYEQYF
cdr3_nt: TGTGCCAGCAGTTACGACGGGACAGCGAATACCTACGAGCAGTACTTC
j_call: TRBJ2-7
d_call: TRBD1
clone_size: -
v_call: TRBV6-5

cdr3_aa: CASSLGGGEQYF
cdr3_nt: TGTGCCAGCAGCTTGGGGGGGGGTGAGCAGTACTTC
j_call: TRBJ2-7
d_call: TRBD2
clone_size: -
v_call: TRBV5-5

cdr3_aa: CASSREFHTGELFF
cdr3_nt: TGTGCCAGCAGCCGGGAATTCCACACCGGGGAGCTGTTTTTT
j_call: TRBJ2-2
d_call: -
clone_size: once
v_call: TRBV7-7

cdr3_aa: CASSPELRLLHVLTF
cdr3_nt: TGTGCCAGCAGCCCCGAATTACGGTTACTGCACGTCCTGACTTTC
j_call: TRBJ2-6
d_call: -
clone_size: -
v_call: TRBV7-8

cdr3_aa: CASRLSGSYRDTQYF
cdr3_nt: TGTGCCAGCAGACTTAGCGGGTCATACAGGGATACGCAGTATTTT
j_call: TRBJ2-3
d_call: TRBD2
clone_size: -
v_call: TRBV28

cdr3_aa: CASSLARGTGASEQYF
cdr3_nt: TGTGCCAGCAGCTTAGCGCGTGGGACAGGGGCTAGCGAGCAGTACTTC
j_call: TRBJ2-7
d_call: TRBD1
clone_size: -
v_call: TRBV7-9

cdr3_aa: CASSLPSGGSLRGQYF
cdr3_nt: TGTGCCAGCAGCTTGCCTAGCGGGGGATCATTACGAGGGCAGTACTTC
j_call: TRBJ2-7
d_call: TRBD2
clone_size: -
v_call: TRBV5-6

cdr3_aa: CASSKGAGEKLFF
cdr3_nt: TGCGCCAGCAGCAAGGGGGCGGGAGAAAAACTGTTTTTT
j_call: TRBJ1-4
d_call: TRBD1
clone_size: -
v_call: TRBV5-1

cdr3_aa: CASTRAGGELFF
cdr3_nt: TGTGCCTCCACCCGGGCGGGCGGGGAGCTGTTTTTT
j_call: TRBJ2-2
d_call: -
clone_size: -
v_call: TRBV25-1

cdr3_aa: CASSITGGFTEAFF
cdr3_nt: TGTGCCAGCAGCATTACAGGGGGTTTCACTGAAGCTTTCTTT
j_call: TRBJ1-1
d_call: TRBD1
clone_size: -
v_call: TRBV7-9

cdr3_aa: CASSYVTTTDTQYF
cdr3_nt: TGTGCCAGCAGTTATGTGACAACCACAGATACGCAGTATTTT
j_call: TRBJ2-3
d_call: -
clone_size: once
v_call: TRBV6-6

cdr3_aa: CASIGRTSTYNEQFF
cdr3_nt: TGTGCCAGCATAGGGCGGACTAGCACCTACAATGAGCAGTTCTTC
j_call: TRBJ2-1
d_call: TRBD2
clone_size: -
v_call: TRBV6-1

cdr3_aa: CASSLSRAGGSYEQYF
cdr3_nt: TGTGCCAGCAGTTTATCGCGGGCAGGGGGCTCCTACGAGCAGTACTTC
j_call: TRBJ2-7
d_call: TRBD1
clone_size: -
v_call: TRBV27

cdr3_aa: CASRPRGRGGYTF
cdr3_nt: TGTGCCAGTCGTCCAAGGGGGCGCGGTGGCTACACCTTC
j_call: TRBJ1-2
d_call: TRBD1
clone_size: -
v_call: TRBV5-4

cdr3_aa: CASSMSTGGGETQYF
cdr3_nt: TGTGCCAGTAGTATGTCCACAGGGGGCGGGGAGACCCAGTACTTC
j_call: TRBJ2-5
d_call: TRBD1
clone_size: -
v_call: TRBV19

cdr3_aa: CASSSPQGADYGYTF
cdr3_nt: TGTGCCAGCAGCTCACCACAGGGGGCGGACTATGGCTACACCTTC
j_call: TRBJ1-2
d_call: TRBD1
clone_size: -
v_call: TRBV11-2

cdr3_aa: CASSTTGGADTGELFF
cdr3_nt: TGTGCCAGCAGTACGACAGGGGGCGCCGACACCGGGGAGCTGTTTTTT
j_call: TRBJ2-2
d_call: TRBD1
clone_size: -
v_call: TRBV2

cdr3_aa: CASSFRQGALYGYTF
cdr3_nt: TGTGCCAGCAGCTTTCGACAGGGGGCCCTGTATGGCTACACCTTC
j_call: TRBJ1-2
d_call: TRBD1
clone_size: -
v_call: TRBV7-2

cdr3_aa: CASSEVGTGRTEAFF
cdr3_nt: TGTGCCAGCAGTGAGGTAGGGACAGGAAGGACTGAAGCTTTCTTT
j_call: TRBJ1-1
d_call: TRBD1
clone_size: -
v_call: TRBV25-1

cdr3_aa: CASSLGSAGYGYTF
cdr3_nt: TGTGCCAGCAGTTTAGGCAGCGCCGGCTATGGCTACACCTTC
j_call: TRBJ1-2
d_call: -
clone_size: -
v_call: TRBV27

cdr3_aa: CASSPGTGGTGELFF
cdr3_nt: TGTGCCAGCAGTCCAGGGACAGGGGGCACCGGGGAGCTGTTTTTT
j_call: TRBJ2-2
d_call: TRBD1
clone_size: -
v_call: TRBV7-3

cdr3_aa: CASSQDWTSGSYNEQFF
cdr3_nt: TGCGCCAGCAGCCAAGATTGGACTAGCGGTTCCTACAATGAGCAGTTCTTC
j_call: TRBJ2-1
d_call: TRBD2
clone_size: -
v_call: TRBV4-1

cdr3_aa: CASSVVSGSGGANVLTF
cdr3_nt: TGTGCCAGCAGCGTAGTGTCGGGGTCCGGAGGGGCCAACGTCCTGACTTTC
j_call: TRBJ2-6
d_call: -
clone_size: -
v_call: TRBV9

cdr3_aa: CASSLAGGPPNTGELFF
cdr3_nt: TGTGCCAGCAGTCTAGCGGGAGGGCCCCCTAACACCGGGGAGCTGTTTTTT
j_call: TRBJ2-2
d_call: TRBD2
clone_size: -
v_call: TRBV27

cdr3_aa: CASSAARGAGGYTF
cdr3_nt: TGTGCCAGCAGCGCCGCCCGGGGGGCCGGGGGCTACACCTTC
j_call: TRBJ1-2
d_call: -
clone_size: -
v_call: TRBV9

cdr3_aa: CASSRTGIRQPQHF
cdr3_nt: TGTGCCAGCAGCCGGACAGGGATAAGGCAGCCCCAGCATTTT
j_call: TRBJ1-5
d_call: TRBD1
clone_size: -
v_call: TRBV2

cdr3_aa: CASAFVDSTKGNTIYF
cdr3_nt: TGTGCCAGCGCCTTTGTGGACAGCACCAAAGGAAACACCATATATTTT
j_call: TRBJ1-3
d_call: -
clone_size: -
v_call: TRBV7-9

cdr3_aa: CASSIPLSGDLNSPLHF
cdr3_nt: TGTGCCAGTAGTATACCCCTTTCTGGAGATCTTAATTCACCCCTCCACTTT
j_call: TRBJ1-6
d_call: -
clone_size: -
v_call: TRBV19